This T cell receptor (beta chain) came from a study of blood T cells in healthy people across ages. Using a J-beta primer mix together with a sample-barcoded 5' primer, a second PCR was run for roughly 7 to 11 cycles. TCRdb analysed the 5' RACE reads with MiXCR anew, one entry per CDR3 protein. The table records hundreds of thousands of distinct CDR3 sequences, around 50% of them present only once. Those donating, healthy Caucasian individuals from Russia, were aged about 6 to 100. Extracted total RNA amounted to at least 5.5 micrograms for each sample. This clonotype was recorded at least ten times. This clonotype was sampled from a man older than 75 in good health. The sample taken for sequencing was blood.

The CDR3, as DNA: TGTGCCAGCAGCGTTGACTTAGCGCCCTACGAGCAGTACTTC. Its translation is CASSVDLAPYEQYF. The chain has TRBV9 and TRBJ2-7; perhaps TRBD2 as D (5 bases). Germline assignment: CDR1 SGDLS and CDR2 YYNGEE. This CDR3 comprises 14 residues. The V gene lost 2 bases and the J gene lost 2 bases, with 11 bases spanning the gap.